These 9 T cell receptor beta chains came from one sample sequenced in a study of cytomegalovirus exposure and HLA in healthy donors. The PCR made use of 60 Vbeta and 13 Jbeta primers. Sequencing used immunoSEQ multiplex PCR; TCRdb keeps in-frame clones, though not all of them. The data contain about 160,000 clones, approximately 81% of them singletons. The sequencing sample was made of PBMCs. The receptors originated from a young man in good health and CMV-seronegative.

The V call is TRBV10-3, the J call TRBJ2-7; no clear D. Trimming pared 3 bases from V and 2 bases from J, leaving 5 bases between. CDR3 length equals 12 residues. Per germline, CDR1 ENHRY and CDR2 SYGVKD. In DNA, the CDR3 is TGTGCCATCAGTGACAGTCCCTACGAGCAGTACTTC. Amino acid sequence: CAISDSPYEQYF.

V usage is TRBV19 and J usage is TRBJ2-1; D possibly corresponds to TRBD2 (5 bases). Germline CDR1 and CDR2: LNHDA and SQIVND (reference sequence). Trimming left V 4 bases short and J 2 bases short, with 12 bases between. CDR3 length equals 15 residues. CDR3 coding DNA: TGTGCCAGTAGTAGGAGCGGTACTCCCTACAATGAGCAGTTCTTC. Translating gives CASSRSGTPYNEQFF.

The chain couples TRBV7-6 to TRBJ2-2, with D tentatively TRBD2 (6 bases). Trimming took 6 bases from V and 0 from J, leaving 20 bases between them. CDR3 length: 18 residues. Germline CDR1 reads SGHVS; CDR2 reads FNYEAQ. CDR3 coding DNA: TGTGCCAGCAGGGAAGCTGGGGGGAGGTCCGCGAACACCGGGGAGCTGTTTTTT. It specifies CASREAGGRSANTGELFF.

The count of this clone is one. The rearrangement joins TRBV5-4 to TRBJ2-5, with 9 bases lining up with TRBD2. Trimming at V came to 3 bases and at J to 3 bases, leaving 9 bases not matched to a gene. Germline CDR1 is SGHNT and CDR2 is YYREEE (reference sequence). The CDR3 length is 16 residues. The CDR3 sequence is CASSSGLAGIEETQYF. The CDR3 bases are TGTGCCAGCAGCTCGGGGCTAGCGGGGATAGAAGAGACCCAGTACTTC.

The CDR3: CASSEGRWGYGYTF. The CDR3 bases are TGTGCCAGCAGTGAGGGGAGATGGGGCTATGGCTACACCTTC. The chain links TRBV6-1 to TRBJ1-2; D gene unclear. The CDR3 spans 14 residues. Germline values: CDR1 MNHNS, CDR2 SASEGT. Trimming took off 3 bases at V and 4 bases at J, with 12 bases between the two ends.

This chain links TRBV7-6 with TRBJ1-1, with D unclear. Looked up from germline, CDR1 is SGHVS and CDR2 is FNYEAQ. This CDR3 comprises 14 residues. With 1 base removed from V and 2 bases from J, the gap between germline ends came to 8 bases. CDR3 protein: CASSLGTVNTEAFF. CDR3 sequence (DNA): TGTGCCAGCAGCTTAGGAACAGTTAACACTGAAGCTTTCTTT. The full variable domain, with the rest looked up from reference TRBV7-6 and TRBJ1-1, is GAGVSQSPRYKVTKRGQDVALRCDPISGHVSLYWYRQALGQGPEFLTYFNYEAQQDKSGLPNDRFSAERPEGSISTLTIQRTEQRDSAMYRCASSLGTVNTEAFFGQGTRLTVV.

The chain recombines TRBV10-3 with TRBJ1-5; 8 nucleotides align to TRBD1. The CDR3 length is 15 residues. Germline V CDR1 and CDR2: ENHRY, SYGVKD. The ends lost 0 bases at V and 6 bases at J; junction bases unmatched: 4. The CDR3 loop is CAISESDREGQPQHF. The CDR3 DNA follows: TGTGCCATCAGTGAGTCGGACAGGGAAGGTCAGCCCCAGCATTTT.

V and J are TRBV28 and TRBJ1-3; D remains unclear. This CDR3 has 15 amino acids. Trimming took off 2 bases at V and 2 bases at J, with 10 bases between the two ends. CDR1 is MDHEN, CDR2 SYDVKM, per germline. CDR3 residues: CASSLPRGTGNTIYF. CDR3 sequence (DNA): TGTGCCAGCAGTTTACCCCGCGGGACTGGAAACACCATATATTTT.

The chain links TRBV4-3 to TRBJ2-7; 8 nucleotides line up with TRBD1. Germline V lookup: CDR1 LGHNA, CDR2 YSLEER. The CDR3 sequence is 15 residues long. V dropped 1 base and J dropped 2; count of bases not matched to a gene: 4. CDR3 DNA sequence: TGCGCCAGCAGCCAAGGCTCAGGGGGCACCTACGAGCAGTACTTC. Translating it yields CASSQGSGGTYEQYF.